The 13 T cell receptor beta chains given below trace back to one sample, sequenced in a study of blood T cell repertoires in COVID-19. The data were produced by immunoSEQ multiplex PCR, yet TCRdb's version contains in-frame clones alone and is incomplete. The sample shows about 260,000 clones, around 84% of them seen only once. Material: PBMCs or T cells enriched from blood (not recorded which). The receptors stem from a man younger than 40 with acute COVID-19.

The J gene is TRBJ1-5, the V gene TRBV5-6, with a possible D match to TRBD1 (5 bases). Looked up from germline, CDR1 is SGHDT and CDR2 is YYEEEE. V lost 3 bases and J lost 6, with 16 bases in between. This CDR3 comprises 15 residues. In nucleotides, the CDR3 is TGTGCCAGCAGCTCCGGGCAGGGAGGAGTTCAGCCCCAGCATTTT. It specifies CASSSGQGGVQPQHF.

The rearrangement links TRBV5-4 to TRBJ1-4; 9 nucleotides match TRBD1. V lost 3 bases and J lost 5; bases outside the gene matches: 8. The CDR3 runs 16 residues. CDR1 is SGHNT, CDR2 YYREEE, per germline (reference sequence). CDR3 sequence reads: CASSSGGTGLNEKLFF. The DNA for the CDR3 is TGTGCCAGCAGCTCGGGAGGGACAGGGTTAAATGAAAAACTGTTTTTT.

The genes are TRBV30 and TRBJ2-5; no clear D gene. CDR1 and CDR2 (germline): GTSNPN, SVGIG (reference sequence). This CDR3 has 11 residues. V was cut by 5 bases and J by 5 bases, with 9 bases left in between. CDR3 in amino acids: CAWGPPETQYF. CDR3 DNA: TGTGCCTGGGGGCCTCCGGAGACCCAGTACTTC.

This clone was detected once. The chain is built from TRBV9 and TRBJ2-2, with TRBD2 identical over 10 bases. From germline, CDR1 is SGDLS and CDR2 YYNGEE. Losses at the gene ends were 0 bases for V and 5 bases for J; bases not matched to a gene: 13. The CDR3 runs 19 residues. CDR3 DNA: TGTGCCAGCAGCGTAGGCGGGGGGCTAGCGGGAGTCGGAACCGGGGAGCTGTTTTTT. Encoded protein: CASSVGGGLAGVGTGELFF.

The V gene is TRBV7-3, the J gene TRBJ1-2, with a tentative D call TRBD1 (5 bases). Trimming took 4 bases from V and 5 from J, leaving 11 bases between them. The CDR3 length is 13 residues. Germline V gene sequence: CDR1 SGHTA, CDR2 FQGTGA. The CDR3 reads CASSSPGTYGYTF. The DNA of the CDR3 is TGTGCCAGCAGCTCCCCCGGGACTTATGGCTACACCTTC.

The rearrangement joins TRBV19 to TRBJ2-3; 10 bases map to TRBD1. This CDR3 is 13 amino acids long. Germline lookup yields CDR1 LNHDA and CDR2 SQIVND (reference sequence). V lost 10 bases and J lost 3; bases outside the gene matches: 4. CDR3 loop: CATADRGTDTQYF. The CDR3 bases are TGTGCCACCGCGGACAGGGGGACAGATACGCAGTATTTT.

A single count supports this clone. V usage is TRBV5-1 and J usage is TRBJ2-5, with 8 nucleotides matching TRBD1. Germline assignment: CDR1 SGHRS and CDR2 YFSETQ. The V and J ends lost 4 bases and 6 bases, in that order; junction bases with no gene match: 8. The CDR3 is 14 amino acids. The CDR3 sequence is CASSDIDRGQTQYF. CDR3 nucleotide sequence: TGCGCCAGCAGCGATATAGACAGGGGTCAGACCCAGTACTTC. Drawing the rest from reference TRBV5-1 and TRBJ2-5, the complete variable domain is KAGVTQTPRYLIKTRGQQVTLSCSPISGHRSVSWYQQTPGQGLQFLFEYFSETQRNKGNFPGRFSGRQFSNSRSEMNVSTLELGDSALYLCASSDIDRGQTQYFGPGTRLLVL.

The J gene is TRBJ2-3, the V gene TRBV18; TRBD2 matches at 7 bases. The J segment lost 8 bases and the V segment lost 4 bases, leaving 12 bases of the junction unmatched. CDR1 and CDR2 from the germline V gene are KGHSH and LQKENI. The CDR3 length is 15 residues. CDR3 sequence reads: CASSLYTGGPGTQYF. CDR3 DNA: TGTGCCAGCTCACTGTACACGGGGGGTCCAGGTACGCAGTATTTT. The full variable domain, in which reference TRBV18 and TRBJ2-3 provide the parts outside the CDR3, is NAGVMQNPRHLVRRRGQEARLRCSPMKGHSHVYWYRQLPEEGLKFMVYLQKENIIDESGMPKERFSAEFPKEGPSILRIQQVVRGDSAAYFCASSLYTGGPGTQYFGPGTRLTVL.

The gene calls are TRBV19 and TRBJ1-2; no reliable D call. Trimming took 3 bases from V and 8 from J, leaving 13 bases between them. The length of the CDR3 is 13 residues. CDR1 and CDR2 (germline): LNHDA, SQIVND (reference sequence). As DNA, the CDR3 is TGTGCCAGTAGTATCTCGGAGGGATGGGGCTACACCTTC. The encoded protein is CASSISEGWGYTF. Combining the CDR3 with reference TRBV19 and TRBJ1-2 gives the whole variable domain DGGITQSPKYLFRKEGQNVTLSCEQNLNHDAMYWYRQDPGQGLRLIYYSQIVNDFQKGDIAEGYSVSREKKESFPLTVTSAQKNPTAFYLCASSISEGWGYTFGSGTRLTVV.

The table lists this clone with a count of one. J is TRBJ1-3 and V is TRBV6-5, with D perhaps matching TRBD1 (6 bases). Trimming took 2 bases from V and 7 from J, leaving 12 bases between them. The CDR3 covers 14 residues. Germline lookup yields CDR1 MNHEY and CDR2 SVGAGI. CDR3: CASSYAGQLNTIYF. In DNA, the CDR3 is TGTGCCAGCAGTTACGCTGGACAGTTGAACACCATATATTTT.

The chain carries TRBV15 and TRBJ2-3; D possibly corresponds to TRBD2 (5 bases). The CDR3 is 15 residues long. Germline CDR1 reads LNHNV; CDR2 reads YYDKDF (reference sequence). Trimming removed 0 bases from V and 6 bases from J, with 13 bases in between. The CDR3 sequence is CATSRETNLGDTQYF. Here the CDR3 DNA reads TGTGCCACCAGCAGAGAGACTAATCTGGGGGATACGCAGTATTTT.

The rearrangement links TRBV12-5 to TRBJ1-1, with D possibly TRBD1 on 5 matching bases. The CDR3 sequence is 14 residues long. Per the germline V gene, CDR1 is LGHNT and CDR2 is FRNRAP. Trimming stripped 0 bases from V and 6 bases from J, with 11 bases between. In DNA, the CDR3 is TGTGCTAGTGGTTTGGTAAGGGGAACCTCTGAAGCTTTCTTT. Its translation is CASGLVRGTSEAFF.

The chain carries TRBV21-1 and TRBJ1-6; the table's D gene call, TRBD1, was not cross checked with the DNA. TRBV21-1 is noted as a pseudogene. CDR3 length: 15 amino acids. As DNA, the CDR3 is TGTGCCAGCAGCAATAAGAGGACAGGGCATTCACCCCTCCACTTT. Its protein product is CASSNKRTGHSPLHF.